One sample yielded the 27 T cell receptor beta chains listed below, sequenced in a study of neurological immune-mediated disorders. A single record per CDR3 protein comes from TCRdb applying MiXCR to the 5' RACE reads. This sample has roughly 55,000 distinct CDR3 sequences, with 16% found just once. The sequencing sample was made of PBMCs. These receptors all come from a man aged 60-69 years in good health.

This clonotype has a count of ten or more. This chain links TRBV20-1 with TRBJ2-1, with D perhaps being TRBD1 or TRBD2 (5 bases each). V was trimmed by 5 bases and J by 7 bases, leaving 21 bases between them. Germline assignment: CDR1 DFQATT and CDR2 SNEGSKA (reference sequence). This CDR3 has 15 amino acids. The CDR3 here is CSAVPGTGDRNEQFF. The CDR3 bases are TGCAGTGCTGTTCCCGGGACGGGTGATCGGAATGAGCAGTTCTTC.

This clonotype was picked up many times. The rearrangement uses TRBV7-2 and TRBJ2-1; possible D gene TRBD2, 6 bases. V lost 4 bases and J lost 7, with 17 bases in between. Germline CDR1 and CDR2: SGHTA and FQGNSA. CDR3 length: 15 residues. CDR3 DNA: TGTGCCAGCAGCTCGCGCCTCGGGACTCAGAATGAGCAGTTCTTC. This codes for CASSSRLGTQNEQFF.

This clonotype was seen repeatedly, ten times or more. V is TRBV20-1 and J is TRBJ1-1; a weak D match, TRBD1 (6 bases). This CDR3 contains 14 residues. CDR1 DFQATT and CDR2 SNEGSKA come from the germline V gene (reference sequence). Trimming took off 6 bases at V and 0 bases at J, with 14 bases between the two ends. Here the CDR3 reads CSALGGVMNTEAFF. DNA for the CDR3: TGCAGTGCGCTAGGGGGGGTTATGAACACTGAAGCTTTCTTT.

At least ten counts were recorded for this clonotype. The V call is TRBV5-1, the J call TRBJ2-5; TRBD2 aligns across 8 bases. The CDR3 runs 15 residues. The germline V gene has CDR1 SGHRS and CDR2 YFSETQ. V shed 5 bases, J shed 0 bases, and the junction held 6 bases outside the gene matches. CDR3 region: CASRGAGEYQETQYF. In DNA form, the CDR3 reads TGCGCCAGCAGAGGAGCGGGGGAATACCAAGAGACCCAGTACTTC. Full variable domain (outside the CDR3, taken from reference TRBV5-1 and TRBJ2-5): KAGVTQTPRYLIKTRGQQVTLSCSPISGHRSVSWYQQTPGQGLQFLFEYFSETQRNKGNFPGRFSGRQFSNSRSEMNVSTLELGDSALYLCASRGAGEYQETQYFGPGTRLLVL.

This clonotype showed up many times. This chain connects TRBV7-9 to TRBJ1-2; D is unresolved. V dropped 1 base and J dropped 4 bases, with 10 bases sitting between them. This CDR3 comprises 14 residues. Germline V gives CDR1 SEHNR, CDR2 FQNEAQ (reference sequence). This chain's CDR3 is CASSLEKGGYGYTF. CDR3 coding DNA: TGTGCCAGCAGCTTAGAGAAAGGCGGCTATGGCTACACCTTC. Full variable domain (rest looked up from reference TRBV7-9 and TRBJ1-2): DTGVSQNPRHKITKRGQNVTFRCDPISEHNRLYWYRQTLGQGPEFLTYFQNEAQLEKSRLLSDRFSAERPKGSFSTLEIQRTEQGDSAMYLCASSLEKGGYGYTFGSGTRLTVV.

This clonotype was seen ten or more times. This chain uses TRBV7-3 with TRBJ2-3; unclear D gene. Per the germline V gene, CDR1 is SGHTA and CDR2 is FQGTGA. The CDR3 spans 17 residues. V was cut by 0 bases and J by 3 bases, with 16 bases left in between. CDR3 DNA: TGTGCCAGCAGCTTAACGAATCGGGCACTGGGGACAGATACGCAGTATTTT. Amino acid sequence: CASSLTNRALGTDTQYF.

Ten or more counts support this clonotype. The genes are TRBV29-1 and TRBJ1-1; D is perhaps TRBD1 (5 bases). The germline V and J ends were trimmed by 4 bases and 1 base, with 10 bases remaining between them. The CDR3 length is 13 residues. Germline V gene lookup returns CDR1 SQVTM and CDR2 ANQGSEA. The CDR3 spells CSVVRQTNTEAFF. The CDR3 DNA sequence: TGCAGCGTTGTTCGACAGACGAACACTGAAGCTTTCTTT.

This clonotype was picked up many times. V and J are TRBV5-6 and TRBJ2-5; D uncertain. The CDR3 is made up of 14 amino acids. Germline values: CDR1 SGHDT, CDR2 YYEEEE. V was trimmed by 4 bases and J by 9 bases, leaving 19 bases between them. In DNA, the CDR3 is TGTGCCAGCAGCCATCACCCCACACAGACGGCCCAGTACTTC. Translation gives CASSHHPTQTAQYF.

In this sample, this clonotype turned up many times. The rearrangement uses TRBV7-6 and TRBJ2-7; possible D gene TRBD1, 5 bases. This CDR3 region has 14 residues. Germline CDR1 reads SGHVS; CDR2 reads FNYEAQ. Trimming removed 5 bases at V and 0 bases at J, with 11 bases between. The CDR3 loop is CASSQTDSSYEQYF. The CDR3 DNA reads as TGTGCCAGCAGCCAGACAGACTCCTCCTACGAGCAGTACTTC.

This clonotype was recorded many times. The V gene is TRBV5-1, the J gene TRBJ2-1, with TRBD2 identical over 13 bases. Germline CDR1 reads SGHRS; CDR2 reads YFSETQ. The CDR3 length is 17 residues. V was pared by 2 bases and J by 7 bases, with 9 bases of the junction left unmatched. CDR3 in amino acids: CASSLNPTSGRGNEQFF. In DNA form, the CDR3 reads TGCGCCAGCAGCTTAAACCCCACTAGCGGGAGGGGTAATGAGCAGTTCTTC.

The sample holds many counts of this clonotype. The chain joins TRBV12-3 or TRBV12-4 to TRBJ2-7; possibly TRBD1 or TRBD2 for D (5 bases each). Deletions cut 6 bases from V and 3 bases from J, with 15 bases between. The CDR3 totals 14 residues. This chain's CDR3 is CASSPDGALYEQYF. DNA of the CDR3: TGTGCCAGCAGCCCGGACGGGGCCCTCTACGAGCAGTACTTC.

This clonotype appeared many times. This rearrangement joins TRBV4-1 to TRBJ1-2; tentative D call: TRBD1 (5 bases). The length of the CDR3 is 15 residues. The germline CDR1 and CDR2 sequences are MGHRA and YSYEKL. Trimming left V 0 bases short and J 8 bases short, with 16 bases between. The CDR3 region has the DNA TGCGCCAGCAGCCAAGATGTCGGCAGGGCAGGAGGCTACACCTTC. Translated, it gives CASSQDVGRAGGYTF.

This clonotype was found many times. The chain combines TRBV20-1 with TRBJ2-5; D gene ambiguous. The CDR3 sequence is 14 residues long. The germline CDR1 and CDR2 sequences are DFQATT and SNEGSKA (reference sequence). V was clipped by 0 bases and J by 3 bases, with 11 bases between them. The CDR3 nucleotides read TGCAGTGCTAGAGAGGCAAGACTGAAAGAGACCCAGTACTTC. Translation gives CSAREARLKETQYF.

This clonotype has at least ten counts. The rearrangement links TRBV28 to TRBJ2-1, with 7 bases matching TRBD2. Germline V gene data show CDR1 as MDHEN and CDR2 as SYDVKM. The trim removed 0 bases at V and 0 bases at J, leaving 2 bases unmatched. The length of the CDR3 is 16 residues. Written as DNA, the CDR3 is TGTGCCAGCAGTTTATGGGGCGGGAGCTCCTACAATGAGCAGTTCTTC. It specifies CASSLWGGSSYNEQFF.

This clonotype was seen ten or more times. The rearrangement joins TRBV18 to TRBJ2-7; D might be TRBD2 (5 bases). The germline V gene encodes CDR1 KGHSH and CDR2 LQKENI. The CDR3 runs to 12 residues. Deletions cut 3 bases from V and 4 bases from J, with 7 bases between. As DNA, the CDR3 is TGTGCCAGCTCACCGGAGGCGTACGAGCAGTACTTC. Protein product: CASSPEAYEQYF.

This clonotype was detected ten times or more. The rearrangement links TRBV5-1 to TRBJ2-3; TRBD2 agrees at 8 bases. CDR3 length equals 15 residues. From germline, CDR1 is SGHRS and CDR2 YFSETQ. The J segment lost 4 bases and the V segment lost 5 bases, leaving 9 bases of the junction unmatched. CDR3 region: CASRGAGLGSDTQYF. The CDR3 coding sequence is TGCGCCAGCAGGGGCGCGGGACTAGGGTCAGATACGCAGTATTTT. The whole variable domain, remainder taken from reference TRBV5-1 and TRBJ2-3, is KAGVTQTPRYLIKTRGQQVTLSCSPISGHRSVSWYQQTPGQGLQFLFEYFSETQRNKGNFPGRFSGRQFSNSRSEMNVSTLELGDSALYLCASRGAGLGSDTQYFGPGTRLTVL.

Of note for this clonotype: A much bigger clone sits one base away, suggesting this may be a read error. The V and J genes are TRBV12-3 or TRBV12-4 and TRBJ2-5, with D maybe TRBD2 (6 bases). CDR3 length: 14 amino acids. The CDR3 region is CASSLIGSGGTRYF. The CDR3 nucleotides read TGTGCCAGCAGTTTAATCGGCTCGGGCGGGACCCGGTACTTC.

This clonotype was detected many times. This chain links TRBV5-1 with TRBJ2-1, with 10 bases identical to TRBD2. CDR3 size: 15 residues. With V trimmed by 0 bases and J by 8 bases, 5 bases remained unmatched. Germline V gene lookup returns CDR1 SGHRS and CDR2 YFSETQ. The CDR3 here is CASSLAAGGPHEQFF. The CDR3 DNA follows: TGCGCCAGCAGCTTGGCAGCGGGAGGGCCCCATGAGCAGTTCTTC.

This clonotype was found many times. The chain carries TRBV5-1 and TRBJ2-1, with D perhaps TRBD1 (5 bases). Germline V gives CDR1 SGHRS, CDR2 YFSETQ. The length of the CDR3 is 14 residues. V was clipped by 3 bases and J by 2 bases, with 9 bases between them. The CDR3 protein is CASSYDSPYNEQFF. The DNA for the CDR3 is TGCGCCAGCAGCTACGACAGTCCCTACAATGAGCAGTTCTTC.

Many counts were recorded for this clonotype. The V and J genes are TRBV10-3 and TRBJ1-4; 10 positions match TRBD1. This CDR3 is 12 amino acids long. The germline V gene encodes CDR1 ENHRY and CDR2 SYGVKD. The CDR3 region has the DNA TGTGCGATCGGGACAGGGGAAGAAAAACTGTTTTTT. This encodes CAIGTGEEKLFF.

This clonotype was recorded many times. CDR3: CASSAYRGEAETQYF. Written as DNA, the CDR3 is TGTGCCAGCAGTGCTTACAGGGGCGAAGCGGAGACCCAGTACTTC. J is TRBJ2-5 and V is TRBV25-1; 7 bases match TRBD1. Germline values: CDR1 MGHDK, CDR2 SYGVNS. With 4 bases clipped from V and 5 bases from J, the junction kept 10 bases outside the gene matches. The CDR3 runs to 15 residues.

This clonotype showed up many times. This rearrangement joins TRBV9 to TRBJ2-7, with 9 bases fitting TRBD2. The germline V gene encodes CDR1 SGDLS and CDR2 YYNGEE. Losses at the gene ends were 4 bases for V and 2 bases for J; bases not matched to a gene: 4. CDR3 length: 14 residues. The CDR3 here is CASSPRLAAYEQYF. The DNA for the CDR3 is TGTGCCAGCAGCCCCCGACTAGCGGCCTACGAGCAGTACTTC.

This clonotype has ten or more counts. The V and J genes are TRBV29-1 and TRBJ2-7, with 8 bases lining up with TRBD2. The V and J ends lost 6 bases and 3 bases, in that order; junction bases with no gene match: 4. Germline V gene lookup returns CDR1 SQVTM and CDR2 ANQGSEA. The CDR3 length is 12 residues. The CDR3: CSVELADYEQYF. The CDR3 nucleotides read TGCAGCGTCGAACTAGCGGACTACGAGCAGTACTTC.

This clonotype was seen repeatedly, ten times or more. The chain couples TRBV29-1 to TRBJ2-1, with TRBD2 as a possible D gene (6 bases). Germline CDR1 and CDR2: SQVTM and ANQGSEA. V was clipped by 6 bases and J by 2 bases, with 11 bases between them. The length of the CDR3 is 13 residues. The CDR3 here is CSVPGETYNEQFF. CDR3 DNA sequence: TGCAGCGTACCGGGAGAGACCTACAATGAGCAGTTCTTC.

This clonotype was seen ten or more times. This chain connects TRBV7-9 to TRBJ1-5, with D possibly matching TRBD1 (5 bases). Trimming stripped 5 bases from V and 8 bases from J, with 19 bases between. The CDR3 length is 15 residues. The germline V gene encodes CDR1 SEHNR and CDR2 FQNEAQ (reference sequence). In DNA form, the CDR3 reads TGTGCCAGCAGCCTCTCTAATGTCGGGGGTGAGCCCCAGCATTTT. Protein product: CASSLSNVGGEPQHF.

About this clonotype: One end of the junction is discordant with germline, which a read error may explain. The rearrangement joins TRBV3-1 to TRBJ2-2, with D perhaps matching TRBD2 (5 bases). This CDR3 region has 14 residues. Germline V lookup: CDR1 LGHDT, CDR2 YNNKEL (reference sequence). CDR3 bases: TGTGCCAGCAGGAACCAAACAGCTACCGGGAAGCTGTTTTTT. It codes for CASRNQTATGKLFF.

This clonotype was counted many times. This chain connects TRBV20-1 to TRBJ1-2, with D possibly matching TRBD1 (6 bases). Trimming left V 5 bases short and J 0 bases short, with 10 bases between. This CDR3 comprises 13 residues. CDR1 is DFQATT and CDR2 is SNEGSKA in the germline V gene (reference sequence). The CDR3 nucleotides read TGCAGTGCTTCCTGGACAGCTAACTATGGCTACACCTTC. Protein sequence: CSASWTANYGYTF.